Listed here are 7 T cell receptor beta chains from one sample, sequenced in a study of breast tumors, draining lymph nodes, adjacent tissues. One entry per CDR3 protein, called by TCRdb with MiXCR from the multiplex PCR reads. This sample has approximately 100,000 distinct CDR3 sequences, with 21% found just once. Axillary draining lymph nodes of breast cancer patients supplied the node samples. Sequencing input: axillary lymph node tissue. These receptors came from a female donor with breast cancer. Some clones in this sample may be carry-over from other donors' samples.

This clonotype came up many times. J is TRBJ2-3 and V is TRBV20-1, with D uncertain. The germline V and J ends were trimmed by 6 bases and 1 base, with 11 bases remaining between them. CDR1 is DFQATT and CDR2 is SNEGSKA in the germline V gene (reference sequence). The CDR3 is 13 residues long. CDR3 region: CSATHGGTDTQYF. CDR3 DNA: TGCAGTGCGACCCATGGGGGCACAGATACGCAGTATTTT.

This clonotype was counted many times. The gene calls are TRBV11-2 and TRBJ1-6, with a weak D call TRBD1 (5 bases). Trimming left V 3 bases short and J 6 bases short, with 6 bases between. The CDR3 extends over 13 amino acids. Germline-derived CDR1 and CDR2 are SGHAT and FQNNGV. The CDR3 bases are TGTGCCAGCAGCTTGGGGGGTAATTCACCCCTCCACTTT. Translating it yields CASSLGGNSPLHF.

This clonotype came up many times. The CDR3 DNA sequence: TGCGCCAGCAGCCAAGATCGTGGGACAACCTACGAGCAGTACTTC. This codes for CASSQDRGTTYEQYF. The chain has TRBV4-1 and TRBJ2-7, with D perhaps TRBD1 (6 bases). The germline V gene has CDR1 MGHRA and CDR2 YSYEKL. Trimming cost V 0 bases and J 2 bases, with 11 bases left between them. The CDR3 covers 15 residues.

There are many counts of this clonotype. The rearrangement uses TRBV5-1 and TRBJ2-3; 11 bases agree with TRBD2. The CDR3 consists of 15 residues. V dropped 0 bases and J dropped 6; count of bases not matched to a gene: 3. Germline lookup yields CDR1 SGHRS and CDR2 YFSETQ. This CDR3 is CASSLDSGGVDTQYF. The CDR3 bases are TGCGCCAGCAGCTTGGATAGCGGGGGGGTGGATACGCAGTATTTT.

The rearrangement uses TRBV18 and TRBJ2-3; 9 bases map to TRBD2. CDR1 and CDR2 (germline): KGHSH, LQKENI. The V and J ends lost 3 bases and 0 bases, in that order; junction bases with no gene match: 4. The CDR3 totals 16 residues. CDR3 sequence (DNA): TGTGCCAGCTCACCCTACAGCGGGAGGAGCACAGATACGCAGTATTTT. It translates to CASSPYSGRSTDTQYF.

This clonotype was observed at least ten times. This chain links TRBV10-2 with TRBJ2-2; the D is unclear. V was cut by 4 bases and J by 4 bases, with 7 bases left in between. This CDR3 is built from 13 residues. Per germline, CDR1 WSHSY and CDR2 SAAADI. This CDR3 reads CASSGAITGELFF. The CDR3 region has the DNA TGCGCCAGCAGTGGTGCCATCACCGGGGAGCTGTTTTTT.

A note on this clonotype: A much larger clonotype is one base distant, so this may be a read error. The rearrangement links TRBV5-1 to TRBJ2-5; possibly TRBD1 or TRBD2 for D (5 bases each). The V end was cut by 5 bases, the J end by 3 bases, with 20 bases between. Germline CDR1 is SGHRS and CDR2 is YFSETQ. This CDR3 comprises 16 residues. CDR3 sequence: CASRDDRDHPEETQYF. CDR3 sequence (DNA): TGCGCCAGCAGGGACGACCGGGACCACCCCGAAGAGACCCAGTACTTC.